Below, 8 T cell receptor beta chains from the same sample are listed, as sequenced in a study of blood T cell repertoires in COVID-19. Using immunoSEQ multiplex PCR, the repertoire was profiled, and TCRdb retains in-frame clones only, with some absent. The sample records around 150,000 clones, 76% being singletons. The sequenced sample was peripheral blood. These receptors were taken from a man between 60 and 75 years old with acute or convalescent COVID-19.

This clone showed up just once. This chain connects TRBV2 to TRBJ2-5; tentatively, D is TRBD2 (5 bases). V gave up 3 bases and J gave up 1 base, with 18 bases separating them. This CDR3 comprises 17 residues. CDR1 and CDR2 from the germline V gene are SNHLY and FYNNEI. CDR3 protein: CASSDPLRETFQETQYF. The CDR3 region has the DNA TGTGCCAGCAGTGATCCACTTAGGGAGACGTTCCAAGAGACCCAGTACTTC.

The chain uses TRBV30 and TRBJ2-1, with 7 bases fitting TRBD2. Losses at the gene ends were 0 bases for V and 1 base for J; bases not matched to a gene: 9. The CDR3 totals 17 residues. Germline loops: CDR1 GTSNPN, CDR2 SVGIG (reference sequence). The CDR3: CAWSVSAGVISYNEQFF. The CDR3 DNA is TGTGCCTGGAGTGTATCTGCGGGAGTGATTTCCTACAATGAGCAGTTCTTC.

This clone has just a few counts. The chain employs TRBV4-1 and TRBJ1-6, with D possibly TRBD1 on 6 matching bases. The germline V gene has CDR1 MGHRA and CDR2 YSYEKL. The CDR3 has 17 residues. The V end was cut by 2 bases, the J end by 8 bases, with 19 bases between. The CDR3 region is CASSQPPATGRDSPLHF. CDR3 DNA: TGCGCCAGCAGCCAACCTCCCGCGACAGGAAGGGATTCACCCCTCCACTTT.

This clone was counted only a few times. This chain connects TRBV27 to TRBJ2-3; D call uncertain. Trimming shortened V by 6 bases and J by 0 bases, and 13 bases separated the two germline ends. The CDR3 contains 15 residues. CDR1 MNHEY and CDR2 SMNVEV come from the germline V gene (reference sequence). CDR3 region: CASSLEYSSTDTQYF. In DNA, the CDR3 is TGTGCCAGCAGCCTTGAGTACTCTAGCACAGATACGCAGTATTTT.

The rearrangement uses TRBV5-4 and TRBJ2-1, with 7 positions matching TRBD2. In germline, CDR1 is SGHNT, CDR2 YYREEE (reference sequence). V dropped 0 bases and J dropped 8; count of bases not matched to a gene: 11. The CDR3 spans 16 residues. In DNA form, the CDR3 reads TGTGCCAGCAGCTTGGGAGGGCCAAGGGAGGGGCATGAGCAGTTCTTC. Amino acids: CASSLGGPREGHEQFF.

V and J are TRBV28 and TRBJ2-7; 10 nucleotides align to TRBD1. The CDR3 is made up of 15 amino acids. CDR1 and CDR2 from the germline V gene are MDHEN and SYDVKM. V was pared by 4 bases and J by 5 bases, with 8 bases of the junction left unmatched. The CDR3 coding sequence is TGTGCCAGCAGTTCGCTTGGGACAGGGGACCACGAGCAGTACTTC. Translation gives CASSSLGTGDHEQYF.

This clone has a single count. The J gene is TRBJ2-7, the V gene TRBV29-1, with a possible D match to TRBD1 (6 bases). This CDR3 has 13 amino acids. Per germline, CDR1 SQVTM and CDR2 ANQGSEA. Trimming cost V 8 bases and J 6 bases, with 20 bases left between them. The CDR3, as DNA: TGCAGCACCTCCCGGACAGAGGCTGGCGAGCAGTACTTC. Its protein is CSTSRTEAGEQYF.

This clone was seen a handful of times. The genes are TRBV6-6 and TRBJ1-2, with D possibly being TRBD1 (5 bases). Looked up from germline, CDR1 is MNHNY and CDR2 is SVGAGI (reference sequence). This CDR3 contains 12 residues. Deletions cut 9 bases from V and 4 bases from J, with 12 bases between. The CDR3 loop reads CASGPGPYGYTF. The CDR3 bases are TGTGCCAGTGGCCCAGGGCCCTATGGCTACACCTTC.